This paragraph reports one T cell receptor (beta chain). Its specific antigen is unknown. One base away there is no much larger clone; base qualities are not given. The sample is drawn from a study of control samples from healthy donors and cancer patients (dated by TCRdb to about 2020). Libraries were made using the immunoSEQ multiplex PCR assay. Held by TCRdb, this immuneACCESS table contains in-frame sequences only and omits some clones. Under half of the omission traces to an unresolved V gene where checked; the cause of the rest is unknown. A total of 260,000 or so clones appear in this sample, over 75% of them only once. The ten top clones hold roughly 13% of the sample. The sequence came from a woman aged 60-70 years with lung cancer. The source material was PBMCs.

In nucleotide form, the sequence is TGTGCCAGCAGCACACCGTTGATGGGAGGGGAGGGCACTGAAGCTTTCTTT. This codes for CASSTPLMGGEGTEAFF. The chain links TRBV5-4 with TRBJ1-1; matching of 5 bases hints at TRBD1 as the D gene. Looking up the germline V gene (reference sequence) yields CDR1 SGHNT and CDR2 YYREEE. The CDR3 holds 17 amino acids from the cysteine to the phenylalanine. Of the read, only the CDR3 DNA is kept; its 51 bases are in frame from base 1. V gives up 4 bases and J gives up 4 bases, and the segment between their germline ends measures 23 bases. The entire variable domain, with the stretches around the CDR3 drawn from the reference TRBV5-4 and TRBJ1-1 proteins, is ETGVTQSPTHLIKTRGQQVTLRCSSQSGHNTVSWYQQALGQGPQFIFQYYREEENGRGNFPPRFSGLQFPNYSSELNVNALELDDSALYLCASSTPLMGGEGTEAFFGQGTRLTVV.